The entry below describes one T cell receptor beta chain. What it recognizes is unknown. The entry originates in a study of cytomegalovirus exposure and HLA in healthy donors. Notes on the study in general: V- and J-gene trimming of TCR beta was linked (in a later analysis) to a missense DCLRE1C variant.

The CDR3 extends over 14 amino acids. Germline CDR1 is SGHRS and CDR2 is YFSETQ. V gave up 4 bases and J gave up 7 bases, with 17 bases separating them. PCR employed 60 Vbeta and 13 Jbeta primers. Per the authors' pipeline: Around 80 million unique TCR beta chains, around 10 million of them shared, were counted by a later analysis. Method: immunoSEQ multiplex PCR; TCRdb's copy keeps in-frame clones and lacks some. That table gives V, J and clone size, and the DNA gave D and trimming. This sample has over 100,000 clones, with around 73% found just once. As for the donors, each was a healthy bone marrow donor.

The sequenced sample was PBMCs. The rearrangement joins TRBV5-1 to TRBJ1-2, with D maybe TRBD1 (6 bases). The TCR was taken from a female donor in good health and CMV-seronegative. In DNA form, the CDR3 reads TGCGCCAGCAGCACCCGGACAGCGCCTTTTGGCTACACCTTC. Protein product: CASSTRTAPFGYTF.